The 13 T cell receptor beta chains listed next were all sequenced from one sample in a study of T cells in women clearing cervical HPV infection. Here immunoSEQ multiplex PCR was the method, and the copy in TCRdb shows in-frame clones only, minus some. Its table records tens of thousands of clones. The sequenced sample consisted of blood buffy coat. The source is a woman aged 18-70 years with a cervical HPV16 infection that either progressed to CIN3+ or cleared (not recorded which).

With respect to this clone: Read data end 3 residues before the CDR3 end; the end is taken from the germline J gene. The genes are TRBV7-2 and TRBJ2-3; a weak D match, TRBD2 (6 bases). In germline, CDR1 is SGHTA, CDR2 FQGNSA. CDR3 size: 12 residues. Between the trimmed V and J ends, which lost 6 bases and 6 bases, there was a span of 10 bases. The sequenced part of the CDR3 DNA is TGTGCCAGCAGGTCAAGCGGGGATACG. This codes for CASRSSGDT. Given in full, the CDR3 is CASRSSGDTQYF.

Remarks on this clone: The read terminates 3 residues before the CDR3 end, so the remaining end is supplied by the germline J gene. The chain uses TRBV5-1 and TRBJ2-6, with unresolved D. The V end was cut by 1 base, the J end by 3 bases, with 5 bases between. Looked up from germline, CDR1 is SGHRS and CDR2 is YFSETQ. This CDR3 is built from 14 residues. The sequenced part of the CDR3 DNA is TGCGCCAGCAGCTTGCGGGTTGGGGCCAACGTC. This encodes CASSLRVGANV. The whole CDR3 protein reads CASSLRVGANVLTF.

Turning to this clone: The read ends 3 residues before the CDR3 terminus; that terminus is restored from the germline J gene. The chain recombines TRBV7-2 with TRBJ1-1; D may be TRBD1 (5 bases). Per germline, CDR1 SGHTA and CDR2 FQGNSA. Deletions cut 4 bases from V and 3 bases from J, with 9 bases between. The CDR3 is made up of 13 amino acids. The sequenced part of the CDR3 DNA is TGTGCCAGCAGCTCCGACAGCTACACTGAA. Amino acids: CASSSDSYTE. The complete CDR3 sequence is CASSSDSYTEAFF.

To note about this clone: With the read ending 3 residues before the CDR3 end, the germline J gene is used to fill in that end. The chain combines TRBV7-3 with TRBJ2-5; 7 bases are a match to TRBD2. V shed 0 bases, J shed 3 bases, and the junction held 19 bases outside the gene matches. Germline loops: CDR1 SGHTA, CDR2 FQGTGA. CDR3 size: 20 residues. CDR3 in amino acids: CASSLTGGLRDYMGKETQYF. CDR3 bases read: TGTGCCAGCAGCTTAACGGGGGGTCTCCGGGACTACATGGGAAAAGAGACC. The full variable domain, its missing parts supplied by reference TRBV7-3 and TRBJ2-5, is GAGVSQTPSNKVTEKGKYVELRCDPISGHTALYWYRQSLGQGPEFLIYFQGTGAADDSGLPNDRFFAVRPEGSVSTLKIQRTERGDSAVYLCASSLTGGLRDYMGKETQYFGPGTRLLVL.

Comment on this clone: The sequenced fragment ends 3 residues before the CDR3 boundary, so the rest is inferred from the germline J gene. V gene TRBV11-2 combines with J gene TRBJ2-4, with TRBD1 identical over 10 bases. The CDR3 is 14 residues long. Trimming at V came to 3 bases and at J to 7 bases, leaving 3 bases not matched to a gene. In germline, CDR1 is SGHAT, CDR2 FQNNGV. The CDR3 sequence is CASSFRTGGNIQYF. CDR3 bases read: TGTGCCAGCAGCTTCCGGACAGGGGGGAACATT.

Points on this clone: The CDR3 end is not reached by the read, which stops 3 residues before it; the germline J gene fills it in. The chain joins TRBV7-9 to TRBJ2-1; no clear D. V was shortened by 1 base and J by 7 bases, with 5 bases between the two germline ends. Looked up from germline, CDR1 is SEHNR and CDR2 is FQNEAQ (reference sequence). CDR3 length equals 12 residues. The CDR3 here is CASSLGENEQFF. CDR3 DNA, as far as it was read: TGTGCCAGCAGCTTAGGCGAGAATGAG.

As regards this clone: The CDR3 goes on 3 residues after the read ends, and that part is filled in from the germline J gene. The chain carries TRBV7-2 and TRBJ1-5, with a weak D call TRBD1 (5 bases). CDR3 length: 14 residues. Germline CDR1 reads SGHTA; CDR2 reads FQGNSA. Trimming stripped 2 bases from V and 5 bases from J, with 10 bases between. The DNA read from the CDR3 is TGTGCCAGCAGCTTACAGGGTGGCGATCAGCCC. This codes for CASSLQGGDQP. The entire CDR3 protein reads CASSLQGGDQPQHF. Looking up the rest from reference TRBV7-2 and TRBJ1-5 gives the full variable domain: GAGVSQSPSNKVTEKGKDVELRCDPISGHTALYWYRQSLGQGLEFLIYFQGNSAPDKSGLPSDRFSAERTGGSVSTLTIQRTQQEDSAVYLCASSLQGGDQPQHFGDGTRLSIL.

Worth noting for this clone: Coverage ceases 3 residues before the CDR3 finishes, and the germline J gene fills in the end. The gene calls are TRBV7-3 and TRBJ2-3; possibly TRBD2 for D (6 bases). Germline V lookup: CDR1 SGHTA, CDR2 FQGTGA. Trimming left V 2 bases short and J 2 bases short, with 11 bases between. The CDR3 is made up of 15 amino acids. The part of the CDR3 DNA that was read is TGTGCCAGCAGCTTAGCGGGGTCAATCACAGATACG. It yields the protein CASSLAGSITDT. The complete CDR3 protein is CASSLAGSITDTQYF. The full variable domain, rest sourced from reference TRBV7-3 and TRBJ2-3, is GAGVSQTPSNKVTEKGKYVELRCDPISGHTALYWYRQSLGQGPEFLIYFQGTGAADDSGLPNDRFFAVRPEGSVSTLKIQRTERGDSAVYLCASSLAGSITDTQYFGPGTRLTVL.

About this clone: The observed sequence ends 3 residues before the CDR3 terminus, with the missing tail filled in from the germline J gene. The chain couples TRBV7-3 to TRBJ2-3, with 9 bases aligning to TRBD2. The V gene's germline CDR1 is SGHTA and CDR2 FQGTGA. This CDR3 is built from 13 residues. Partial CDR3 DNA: TGTGCCAGCAGCCAGACTAGCGGCCTTTCG. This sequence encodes CASSQTSGLS. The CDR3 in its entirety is CASSQTSGLSQYF.

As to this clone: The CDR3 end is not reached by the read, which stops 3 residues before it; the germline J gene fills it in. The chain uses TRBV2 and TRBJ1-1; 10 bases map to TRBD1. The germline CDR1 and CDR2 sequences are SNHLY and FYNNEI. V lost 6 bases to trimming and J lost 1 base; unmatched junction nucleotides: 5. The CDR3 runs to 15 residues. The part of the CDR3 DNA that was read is TGTGCCAGCAGAACTGGACAGGGGGGGAACACTGAA. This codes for CASRTGQGGNTE. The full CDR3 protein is CASRTGQGGNTEAFF.

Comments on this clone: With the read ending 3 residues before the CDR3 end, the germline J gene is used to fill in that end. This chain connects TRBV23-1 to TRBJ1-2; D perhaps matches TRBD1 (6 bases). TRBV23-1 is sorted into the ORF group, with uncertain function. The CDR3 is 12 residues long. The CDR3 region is CASSNHREVYTF. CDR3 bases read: TGCGCCAGCAGTAACCACAGGGAAGTA.

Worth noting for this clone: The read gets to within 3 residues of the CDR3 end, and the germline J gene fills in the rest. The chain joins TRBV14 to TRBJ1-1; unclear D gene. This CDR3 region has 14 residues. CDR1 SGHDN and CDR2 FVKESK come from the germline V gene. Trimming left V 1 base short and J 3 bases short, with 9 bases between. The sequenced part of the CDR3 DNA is TGTGCCAGCAGCCAAGGGTCCGGGTACACTGAA. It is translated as CASSQGSGYTE. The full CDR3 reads CASSQGSGYTEAFF. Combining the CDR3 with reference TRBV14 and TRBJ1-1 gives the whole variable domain EAGVTQFPSHSVIEKGQTVTLRCDPISGHDNLYWYRRVMGKEIKFLLHFVKESKQDESGMPNNRFLAERTGGTYSTLKVQPAELEDSGVYFCASSQGSGYTEAFFGQGTRLTVV.

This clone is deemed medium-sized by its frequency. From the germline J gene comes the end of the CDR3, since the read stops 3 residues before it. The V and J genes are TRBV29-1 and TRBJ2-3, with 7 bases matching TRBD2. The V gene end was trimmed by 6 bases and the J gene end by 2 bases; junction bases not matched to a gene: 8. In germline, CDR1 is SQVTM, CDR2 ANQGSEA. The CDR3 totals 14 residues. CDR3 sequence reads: CSVPPGLFTDTQYF. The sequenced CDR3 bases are TGCAGCGTCCCCCCGGGACTATTCACAGATACG.